This T cell receptor beta chain was documented in a study of cytomegalovirus exposure and HLA in healthy donors. Study information: In an early release, HLA-typed donors contributed approximately 82 million unique TCR sequences. Out of several hundred genotyped donors, about 76% belonged to the Caucasian-associated ancestry cluster.

CDR1 is WSHSY, CDR2 SAAADI, per germline. The length of the CDR3 is 15 residues. The V gene lost 5 bases and the J gene lost 2 bases, with 15 bases spanning the gap. Study-wide points: Most CMV-associated TCR beta chains were later found to appear HLA-restricted.

There were likely unrecorded immune exposures, though donors were nominally healthy when sampled. PCR involved 60 Vbeta and 13 Jbeta primers. Measured with immunoSEQ multiplex PCR; TCRdb has only the in-frame clones, and not every one. The data contain a few hundred thousand clones, 80% to 95% of them singletons. On this clone itself: Its antigen is currently unknown.

This clonotype was sampled from a girl aged 2 to 9 in good health and CMV-seronegative. The sequenced sample was PBMCs. The chain combines TRBV10-2 with TRBJ2-5, with a possible D match to TRBD1 (5 bases). The CDR3: CASSRNTGDQETQYF. In DNA, the CDR3 is TGCGCCAGCAGTCGTAACACAGGCGATCAAGAGACCCAGTACTTC.